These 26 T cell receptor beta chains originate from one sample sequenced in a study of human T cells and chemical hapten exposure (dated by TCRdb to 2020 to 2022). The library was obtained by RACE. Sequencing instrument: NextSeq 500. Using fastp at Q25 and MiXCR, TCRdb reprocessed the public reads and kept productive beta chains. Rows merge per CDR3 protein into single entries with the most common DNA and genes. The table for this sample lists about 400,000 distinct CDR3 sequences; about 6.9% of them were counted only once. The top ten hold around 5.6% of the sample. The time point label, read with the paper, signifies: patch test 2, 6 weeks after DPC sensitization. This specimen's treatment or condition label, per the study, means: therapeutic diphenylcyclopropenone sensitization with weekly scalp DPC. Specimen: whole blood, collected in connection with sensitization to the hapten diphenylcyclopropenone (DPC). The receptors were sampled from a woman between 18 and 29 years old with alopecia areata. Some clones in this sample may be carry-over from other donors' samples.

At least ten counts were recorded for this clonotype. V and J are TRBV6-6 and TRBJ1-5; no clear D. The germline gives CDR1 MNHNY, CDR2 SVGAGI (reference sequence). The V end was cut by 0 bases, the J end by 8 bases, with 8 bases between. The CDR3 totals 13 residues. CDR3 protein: CASSYSEGEPQHF. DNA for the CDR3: TGTGCCAGCAGTTACTCGGAGGGCGAGCCCCAGCATTTT.

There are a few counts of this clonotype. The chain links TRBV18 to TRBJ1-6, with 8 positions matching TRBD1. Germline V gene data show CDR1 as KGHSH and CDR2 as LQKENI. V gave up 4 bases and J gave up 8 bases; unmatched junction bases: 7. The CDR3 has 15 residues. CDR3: CASSLGQGVDSPLHF. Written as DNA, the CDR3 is TGTGCCAGCTCACTCGGACAGGGTGTTGATTCACCCCTCCACTTT.

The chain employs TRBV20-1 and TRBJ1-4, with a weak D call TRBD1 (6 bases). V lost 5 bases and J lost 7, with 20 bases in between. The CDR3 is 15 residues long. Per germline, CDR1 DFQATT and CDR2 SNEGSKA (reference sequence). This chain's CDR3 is CSAPQRRGAGEKLFF. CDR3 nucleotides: TGCAGTGCTCCTCAAAGGCGGGGGGCTGGTGAAAAACTGTTTTTT.

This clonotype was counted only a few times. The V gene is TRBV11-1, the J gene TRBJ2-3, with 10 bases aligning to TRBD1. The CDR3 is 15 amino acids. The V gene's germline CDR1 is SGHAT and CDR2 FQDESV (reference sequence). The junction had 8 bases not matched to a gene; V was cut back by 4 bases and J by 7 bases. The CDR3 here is CASSSRTGGFYTQYF. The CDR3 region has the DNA TGTGCCAGCAGCTCCCGGACAGGGGGTTTTTATACGCAGTATTTT.

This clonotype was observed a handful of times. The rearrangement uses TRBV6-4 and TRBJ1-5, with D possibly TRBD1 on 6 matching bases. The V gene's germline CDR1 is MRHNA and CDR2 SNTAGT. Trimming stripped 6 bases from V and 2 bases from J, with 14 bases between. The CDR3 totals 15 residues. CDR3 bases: TGTGCCAGCAGCGCACAGGGAGGGGGCAATCAGCCCCAGCATTTT. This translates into CASSAQGGGNQPQHF.

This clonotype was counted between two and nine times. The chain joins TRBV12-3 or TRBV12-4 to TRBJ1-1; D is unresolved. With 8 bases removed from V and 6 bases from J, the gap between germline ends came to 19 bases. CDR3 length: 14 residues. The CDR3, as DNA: TGTGCCAGCGGGAGGGCCTTCGACTGGGCTGAAGCTTTCTTT. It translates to CASGRAFDWAEAFF.

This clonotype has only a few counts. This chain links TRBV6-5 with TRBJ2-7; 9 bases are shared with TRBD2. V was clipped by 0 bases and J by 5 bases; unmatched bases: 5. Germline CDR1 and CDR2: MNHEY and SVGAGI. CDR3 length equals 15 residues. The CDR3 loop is CASSYSVLAGHEQYF. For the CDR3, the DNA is TGTGCCAGCAGTTACTCGGTCCTAGCGGGGCACGAGCAGTACTTC.

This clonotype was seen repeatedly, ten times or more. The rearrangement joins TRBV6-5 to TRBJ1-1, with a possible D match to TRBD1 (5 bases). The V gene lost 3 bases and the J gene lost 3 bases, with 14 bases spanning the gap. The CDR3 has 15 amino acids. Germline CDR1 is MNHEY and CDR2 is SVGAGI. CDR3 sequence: CASSYAGVRDTEAFF. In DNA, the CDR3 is TGTGCCAGCAGTTATGCGGGGGTAAGAGACACTGAAGCTTTCTTT.

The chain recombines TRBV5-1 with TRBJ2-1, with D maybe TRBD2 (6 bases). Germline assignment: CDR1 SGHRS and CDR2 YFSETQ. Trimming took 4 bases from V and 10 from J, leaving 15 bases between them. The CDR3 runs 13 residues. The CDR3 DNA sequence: TGCGCCAGCAGCGCCGCCGCGGGGTGGGAGCAGTTCTTC. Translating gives CASSAAAGWEQFF. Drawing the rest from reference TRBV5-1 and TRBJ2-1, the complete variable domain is KAGVTQTPRYLIKTRGQQVTLSCSPISGHRSVSWYQQTPGQGLQFLFEYFSETQRNKGNFPGRFSGRQFSNSRSEMNVSTLELGDSALYLCASSAAAGWEQFFGPGTRLTVL.

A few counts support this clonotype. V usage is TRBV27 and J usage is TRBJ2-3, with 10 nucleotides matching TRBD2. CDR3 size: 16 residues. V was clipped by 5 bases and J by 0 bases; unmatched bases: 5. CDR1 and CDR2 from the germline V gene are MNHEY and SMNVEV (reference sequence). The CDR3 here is CASSPELAGSTDTQYF. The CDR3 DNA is TGTGCCAGCAGTCCCGAACTAGCGGGGAGCACAGATACGCAGTATTTT.

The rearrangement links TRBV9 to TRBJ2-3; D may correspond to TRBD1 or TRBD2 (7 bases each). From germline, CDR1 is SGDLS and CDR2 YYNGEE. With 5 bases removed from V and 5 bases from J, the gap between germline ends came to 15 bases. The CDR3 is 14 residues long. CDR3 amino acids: CASRVRGTKDTQYF. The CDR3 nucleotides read TGTGCCAGCAGGGTCAGGGGGACTAAAGATACGCAGTATTTT.

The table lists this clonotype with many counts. In DNA form, the CDR3 reads TGTGCCAGCAGTTACTCGCTGGGTACTTCTGGAAACACCATATATTTT. Its protein product is CASSYSLGTSGNTIYF. The gene calls are TRBV6-5 and TRBJ1-3; D call uncertain. CDR1 MNHEY and CDR2 SVGAGI come from the germline V gene. The CDR3 covers 16 residues. V was pared by 0 bases and J by 1 base, with 10 bases between.

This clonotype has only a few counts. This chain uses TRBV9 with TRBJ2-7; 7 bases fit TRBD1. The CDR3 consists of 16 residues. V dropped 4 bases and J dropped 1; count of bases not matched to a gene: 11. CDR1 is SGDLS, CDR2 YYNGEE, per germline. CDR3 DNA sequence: TGTGCCAGCAGCACACACCAAGGGGGCTTTTCCTACGAGCAGTACTTC. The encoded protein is CASSTHQGGFSYEQYF.

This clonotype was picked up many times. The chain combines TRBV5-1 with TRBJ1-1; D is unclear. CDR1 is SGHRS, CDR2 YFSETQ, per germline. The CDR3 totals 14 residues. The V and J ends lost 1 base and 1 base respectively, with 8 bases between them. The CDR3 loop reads CASSLKVTNTEAFF. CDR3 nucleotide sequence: TGCGCCAGCAGCTTGAAGGTTACGAACACTGAAGCTTTCTTT. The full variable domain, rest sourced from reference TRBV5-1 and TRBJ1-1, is KAGVTQTPRYLIKTRGQQVTLSCSPISGHRSVSWYQQTPGQGLQFLFEYFSETQRNKGNFPGRFSGRQFSNSRSEMNVSTLELGDSALYLCASSLKVTNTEAFFGQGTRLTVV.

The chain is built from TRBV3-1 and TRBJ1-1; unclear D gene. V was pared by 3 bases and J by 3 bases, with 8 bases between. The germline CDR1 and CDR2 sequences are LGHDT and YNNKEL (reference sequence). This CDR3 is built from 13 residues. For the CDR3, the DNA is TGTGCCAGCAGCCATCCGGGAGACACTGAAGCTTTCTTT. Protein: CASSHPGDTEAFF. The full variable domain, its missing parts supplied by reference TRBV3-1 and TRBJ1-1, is DTAVSQTPKYLVTQMGNDKSIKCEQNLGHDTMYWYKQDSKKFLKIMFSYNNKELIINETVPNRFSPKSPDKAHLNLHINSLELGDSAVYFCASSHPGDTEAFFGQGTRLTVV.

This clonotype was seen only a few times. CDR3 in DNA: TGCAGTGCCTACGCAGCGGGGGGGCCGATCGCAGATACGCAGTATTTT. Residues: CSAYAAGGPIADTQYF. V and J are TRBV20-1 and TRBJ2-3; 10 nucleotides agree with TRBD2. The J segment lost 4 bases and the V segment lost 6 bases, leaving 13 bases of the junction unmatched. CDR1 and CDR2 (germline): DFQATT, SNEGSKA (reference sequence). The length of the CDR3 is 16 residues.

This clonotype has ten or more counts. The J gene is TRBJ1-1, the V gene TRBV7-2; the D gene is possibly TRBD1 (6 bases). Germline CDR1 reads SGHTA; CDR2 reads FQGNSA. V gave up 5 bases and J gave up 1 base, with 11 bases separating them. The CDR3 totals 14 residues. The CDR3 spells CASSPRQANTEAFF. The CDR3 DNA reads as TGTGCCAGCAGCCCACGACAGGCGAACACTGAAGCTTTCTTT.

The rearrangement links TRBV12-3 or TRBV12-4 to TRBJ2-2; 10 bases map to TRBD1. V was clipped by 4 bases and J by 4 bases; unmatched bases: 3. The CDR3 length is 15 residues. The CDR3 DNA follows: TGTGCCAGCAGTTGGGACAGGGGTTCCACCGGGGAGCTGTTTTTT. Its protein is CASSWDRGSTGELFF.

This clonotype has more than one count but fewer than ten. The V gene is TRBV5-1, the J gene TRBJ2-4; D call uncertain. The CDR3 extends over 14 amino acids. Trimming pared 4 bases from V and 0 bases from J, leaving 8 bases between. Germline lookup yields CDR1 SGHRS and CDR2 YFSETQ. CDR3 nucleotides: TGCGCCAGCAGCGTAGGTTTAGCCAAAAACATTCAGTACTTC. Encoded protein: CASSVGLAKNIQYF.

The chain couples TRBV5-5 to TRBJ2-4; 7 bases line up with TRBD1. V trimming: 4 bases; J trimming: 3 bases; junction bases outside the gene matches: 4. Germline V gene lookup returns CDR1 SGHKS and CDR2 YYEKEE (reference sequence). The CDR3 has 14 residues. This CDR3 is CASSRQGRKNIQYF. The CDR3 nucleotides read TGTGCCAGCAGCCGACAGGGTCGCAAAAACATTCAGTACTTC.

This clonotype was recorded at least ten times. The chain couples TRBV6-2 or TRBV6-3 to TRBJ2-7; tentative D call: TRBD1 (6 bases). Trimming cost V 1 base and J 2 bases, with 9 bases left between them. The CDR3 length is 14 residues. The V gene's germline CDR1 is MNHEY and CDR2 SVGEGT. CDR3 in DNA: TGTGCCAGCAGTTACTGGGGGCCCACCTACGAGCAGTACTTC. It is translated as CASSYWGPTYEQYF.

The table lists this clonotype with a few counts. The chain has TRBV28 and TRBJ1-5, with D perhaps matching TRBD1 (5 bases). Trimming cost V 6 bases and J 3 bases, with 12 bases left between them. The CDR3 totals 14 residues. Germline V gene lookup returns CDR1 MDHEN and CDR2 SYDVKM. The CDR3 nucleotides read TGTGCCAGCAGGATACAGGCGATCAATCAGCCCCAGCATTTT. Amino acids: CASRIQAINQPQHF.

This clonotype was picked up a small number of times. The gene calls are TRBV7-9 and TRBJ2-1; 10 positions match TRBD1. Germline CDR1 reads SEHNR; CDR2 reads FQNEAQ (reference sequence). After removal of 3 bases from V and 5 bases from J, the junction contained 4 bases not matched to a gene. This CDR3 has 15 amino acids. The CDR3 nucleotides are TGTGCCAGCAGCTTCAGACAGGGGGCGAACAATGAGCAGTTCTTC. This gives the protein CASSFRQGANNEQFF.

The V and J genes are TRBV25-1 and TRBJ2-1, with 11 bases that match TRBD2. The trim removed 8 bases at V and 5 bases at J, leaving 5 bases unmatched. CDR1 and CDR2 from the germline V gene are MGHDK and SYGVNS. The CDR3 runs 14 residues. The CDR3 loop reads CASGGTSGDNEQFF. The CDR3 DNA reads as TGTGCCAGCGGCGGGACTAGCGGAGACAATGAGCAGTTCTTC.

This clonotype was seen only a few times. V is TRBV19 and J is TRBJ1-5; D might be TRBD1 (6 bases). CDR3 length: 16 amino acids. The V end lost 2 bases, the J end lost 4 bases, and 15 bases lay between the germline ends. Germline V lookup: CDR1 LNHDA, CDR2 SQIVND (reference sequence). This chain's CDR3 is CASSIFPRTANQPQHF. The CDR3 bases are TGTGCCAGTAGTATATTCCCCCGGACAGCTAATCAGCCCCAGCATTTT. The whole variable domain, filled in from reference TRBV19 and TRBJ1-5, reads DGGITQSPKYLFRKEGQNVTLSCEQNLNHDAMYWYRQDPGQGLRLIYYSQIVNDFQKGDIAEGYSVSREKKESFPLTVTSAQKNPTAFYLCASSIFPRTANQPQHFGDGTRLSIL.

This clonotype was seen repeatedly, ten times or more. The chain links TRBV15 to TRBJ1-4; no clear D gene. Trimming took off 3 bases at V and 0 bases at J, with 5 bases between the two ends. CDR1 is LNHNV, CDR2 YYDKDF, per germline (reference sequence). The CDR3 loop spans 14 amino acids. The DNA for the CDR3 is TGTGCCACCAGCAGTGCATCAACTAATGAAAAACTGTTTTTT. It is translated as CATSSASTNEKLFF.